A single sample is the source of the 5 T cell receptor beta chains below, sequenced in a study of blood T cell repertoires in COVID-19. Profiling relied on immunoSEQ multiplex PCR, and the TCRdb table lists in-frame clones only, not all of them. The repertoire holds 90,000 or so clones, around 88% seen once, with about 18% in the top ten. The sample consisted of peripheral blood. These receptors originate from a woman in her sixties or seventies with COVID-19, enrolled during active disease.

CDR3 sequence (DNA): TGTGCCAGCAGCGCAACACAGGGCGGCACTGAAGCTTTCTTT. It specifies CASSATQGGTEAFF. The chain joins TRBV7-6 to TRBJ1-1; maybe TRBD1 (6 bases). The CDR3 is 14 residues long. Germline V gene data show CDR1 as SGHVS and CDR2 as FNYEAQ. Trimming left V 5 bases short and J 4 bases short, with 14 bases between.

The V call is TRBV6-5, the J call TRBJ2-3, with 7 bases aligning to TRBD2. This CDR3 spans 14 amino acids. V lost 6 bases to trimming and J lost 4 bases; unmatched junction nucleotides: 7. Germline assignment: CDR1 MNHEY and CDR2 SVGAGI. CDR3 nucleotide sequence: TGTGCCAGCAGGGGAGGGGTGGGCGCAGATACGCAGTATTTT. Residues: CASRGGVGADTQYF.

J is TRBJ2-4 and V is TRBV7-2; possibly TRBD1 for D (6 bases). The length of the CDR3 is 14 residues. CDR1 and CDR2 (germline): SGHTA, FQGNSA. The germline V and J ends were trimmed by 7 bases and 7 bases, with 17 bases remaining between them. The CDR3 DNA sequence: TGTGCCAGCACCCCTGGGGTGGGGGCGAACATTCAGTACTTC. Its translation is CASTPGVGANIQYF.

This chain links TRBV9 with TRBJ2-1, with D possibly TRBD1 on 8 matching bases. This CDR3 spans 15 amino acids. In germline, CDR1 is SGDLS, CDR2 YYNGEE. The V and J ends lost 4 bases and 5 bases respectively, with 16 bases between them. The chain's CDR3 is CASSHRGGGNNEQFF. The CDR3 region has the DNA TGTGCCAGCAGCCACAGGGGGGGAGGAAACAATGAGCAGTTCTTC.

This chain connects TRBV5-6 to TRBJ1-2; 10 nucleotides align to TRBD1. From germline, CDR1 is SGHDT and CDR2 YYEEEE. The CDR3 extends over 16 amino acids. With V trimmed by 4 bases and J by 5 bases, 11 bases remained unmatched. The CDR3 spells CASSRRVTGGGYGYTF. The DNA of the CDR3 is TGTGCCAGCAGCAGGCGGGTGACAGGGGGCGGGTATGGCTACACCTTC.